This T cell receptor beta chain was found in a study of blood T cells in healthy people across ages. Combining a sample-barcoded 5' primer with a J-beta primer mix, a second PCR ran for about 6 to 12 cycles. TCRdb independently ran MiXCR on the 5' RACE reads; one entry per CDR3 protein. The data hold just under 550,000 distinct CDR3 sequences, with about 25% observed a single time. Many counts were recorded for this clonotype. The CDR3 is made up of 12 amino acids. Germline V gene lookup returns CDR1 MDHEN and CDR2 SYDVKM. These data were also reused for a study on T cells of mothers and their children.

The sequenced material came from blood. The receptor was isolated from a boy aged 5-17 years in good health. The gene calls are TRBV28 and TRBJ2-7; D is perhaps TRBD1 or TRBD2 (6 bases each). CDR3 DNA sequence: TGTGTAACCCGGGGGCTTGCCTACGAGCAGTACTTC. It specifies CVTRGLAYEQYF. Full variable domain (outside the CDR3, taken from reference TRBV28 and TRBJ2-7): DVKVTQSSRYLVKRTGEKVFLECVQDMDHENMFWYRQDPGLGLRLIYFSYDVKMKEKGDIPEGYSVSREKKERFSLILESASTNQTSMYLCVTRGLAYEQYFGPGTRLTVT.